This entry is about one T cell receptor (beta chain). These data come from a study of T cells after somatic rescue of genetic block. This table comes from immunoSEQ multiplex PCR, and its TCRdb copy is limited to in-frame clones, with some not included. The sample includes 55,000 to 70,000 clones, around 93% of them seen just once. CDR1 MGHRA and CDR2 YSYEKL come from the germline V gene. The ends were cut back, 0 bases at V and 2 bases at J, with 19 bases in the middle. The CDR3 runs 18 residues. The chain employs TRBV4-1 and TRBJ2-5; D may be TRBD2 (6 bases). Specimen: peripheral blood mononuclear cells (PBMCs). The TCR was taken from a man aged 35 to 55. The CDR3 bases are TGCGCCAGCAGCCAAGACGTCCAGCGTCGGACTAAACAAGAGACCCAGTACTTC. It translates to CASSQDVQRRTKQETQYF.